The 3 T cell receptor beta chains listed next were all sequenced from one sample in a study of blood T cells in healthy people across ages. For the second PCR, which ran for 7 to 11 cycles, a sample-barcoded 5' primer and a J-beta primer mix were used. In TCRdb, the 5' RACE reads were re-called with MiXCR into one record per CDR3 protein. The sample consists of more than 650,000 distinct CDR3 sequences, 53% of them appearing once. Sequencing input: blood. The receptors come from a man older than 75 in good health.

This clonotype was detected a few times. The CDR3 DNA follows: TGCGCCAGCAGCGTCCAGGGGAAGATGGGCGAGCAGTACTTC. Residues: CASSVQGKMGEQYF. This sequence joins TRBV5-1 and TRBJ2-7; a weak D match, TRBD1 (6 bases). The V gene lost 4 bases and the J gene lost 6 bases, with 17 bases spanning the gap. Germline V gives CDR1 SGHRS, CDR2 YFSETQ. The length of the CDR3 is 14 residues.

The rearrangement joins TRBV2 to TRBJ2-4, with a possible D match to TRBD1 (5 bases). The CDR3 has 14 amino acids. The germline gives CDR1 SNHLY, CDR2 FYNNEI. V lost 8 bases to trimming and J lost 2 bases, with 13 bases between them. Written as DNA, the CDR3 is TGTGCCAGCCGGAGTTCAGGGACCAAAAACATTCAGTACTTC. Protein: CASRSSGTKNIQYF.

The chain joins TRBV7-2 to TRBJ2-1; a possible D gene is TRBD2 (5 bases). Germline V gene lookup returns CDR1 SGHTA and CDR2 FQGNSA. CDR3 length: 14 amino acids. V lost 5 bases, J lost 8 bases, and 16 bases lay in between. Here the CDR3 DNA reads TGTGCCAGCAGCCCAGGACTCCACGTGGATGAGCAGTTCTTC. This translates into CASSPGLHVDEQFF.